This entry concerns a single T cell receptor (beta chain). Its specificity is not known. The sample originates from a study of T cell responses to AZD1222 COVID-19 vaccine. Study-wide results and caveats: Once two AZD1222 doses were given, Spike-specific TCR breadth and depth went up. Vaccine-associated CD4 TCRs spanned spike, dominant at 160-218 and 743-854. Without day 14 samples, only post-peak T cell repertoires were studied. Mostly white British, mostly female donors; authors suggested clonal diversity may be underestimated.

Profiled with immunoSEQ multiplex PCR; TCRdb holds only in-frame clones, not every one. The sample contains around 130,000 clones, more than 80% of which appear only once. The ends were cut back, 4 bases at V and 7 bases at J, with 16 bases in the middle. Germline V gene lookup returns CDR1 MDHEN and CDR2 SYDVKM. The CDR3 totals 15 residues. This sample comprised peripheral blood, obtained 28 days after the second dose of the MenACWY control vaccine. The TCR originated in an adult who received the MenACWY meningococcal vaccine as a control. The chain joins TRBV28 to TRBJ1-4; D gene unclear. The CDR3, as DNA: TGTGCCAGCAGTTCCCAACGACTTACGAGTGAAAAACTGTTTTTT. Translation: CASSSQRLTSEKLFF. Filled out from reference TRBV28 and TRBJ1-4, the complete variable domain reads DVKVTQSSRYLVKRTGEKVFLECVQDMDHENMFWYRQDPGLGLRLIYFSYDVKMKEKGDIPEGYSVSREKKERFSLILESASTNQTSMYLCASSSQRLTSEKLFFGSGTQLSVL.